One sample yielded the 6 T cell receptor beta chains listed below, sequenced in a study of shared clonotypes between healthy human individuals. Sequencing used immunoSEQ multiplex PCR; TCRdb keeps in-frame clones, though not all of them. The profile shows roughly 450,000 clones, roughly 78% of them singletons. Sequenced input: PBMCs. Receptors were obtained from a woman aged 40-49 years in good health. Some clones in this sample may be carry-over from other donors' samples.

The chain links TRBV7-2 to TRBJ2-3, with D perhaps TRBD2 (6 bases). This CDR3 is built from 13 residues. Trimming left V 5 bases short and J 6 bases short, with 12 bases between. Germline V lookup: CDR1 SGHTA, CDR2 FQGNSA. CDR3: CASSRGKSDTQYF. The CDR3 DNA reads TGTGCCAGCAGCCGGGGGAAGTCGGATACGCAGTATTTT.

The V gene is TRBV28, the J gene TRBJ2-5; 7 bases line up with TRBD1. TRBJ2-7 explains the end of the DNA better; the J call may be wrong. The length of the CDR3 is 14 residues. Germline CDR1 and CDR2: MDHEN and SYDVKM. The CDR3 spells CASKGQSSSYEQYF. Written as DNA, the CDR3 is TGTGCCAGCAAGGGACAGTCGAGCTCCTACGAGCAGTACTTC.

The chain recombines TRBV5-1 with TRBJ2-7; TRBD2 matches 14 bases. V lost 4 bases to trimming and J lost 5 bases; unmatched junction nucleotides: 8. Germline V lookup: CDR1 SGHRS, CDR2 YFSETQ. This CDR3 comprises 16 residues. CDR3 bases: TGCGCCAGCAGCCCCGGAGGACTAGCGGGAGGAGACGAGCAGTACTTC. Its protein is CASSPGGLAGGDEQYF.

With respect to this clone: This may be a read error: a much more frequent sequence differs by one nucleotide. Distinct nucleotide sequences in the sample also encode this CDR3. V is TRBV4-3 and J is TRBJ2-6, with D unresolved. The germline CDR1 and CDR2 sequences are LGHNA and YSLEER. The CDR3 is made up of 17 amino acids. The CDR3, as DNA: TGCGCCAGTAGCCAAGATGGCGCTAGCTCTGGGGCCAACGTCCTGACTTTC. Amino acids: CASSQDGASSGANVLTF.

DNA for the CDR3: TGCGCCAGCAGCCAAGACTCTACAAAACAGGGGCCTTTTGTTACGAACACTGAAGCTTTCTTT. Protein product: CASSQDSTKQGPFVTNTEAFF. The chain carries TRBV4-1 and TRBJ1-1; TRBD1 agrees at 7 bases. The CDR3 extends over 21 amino acids. V shed 0 bases and J 1 base; nucleotides not matched to a gene: 20. Germline CDR1 and CDR2: MGHRA and YSYEKL.

The J gene is TRBJ2-7, the V gene TRBV30, with D hard to call. Trimming stripped 1 base from V and 5 bases from J, with 9 bases between. The CDR3 consists of 12 residues. CDR1 and CDR2 from the germline V gene are GTSNPN and SVGIG (reference sequence). The CDR3 protein is CAWSDFLHEQYF. The CDR3 coding sequence is TGTGCCTGGAGTGATTTCCTACACGAGCAGTACTTC. Variable domain in full (rest from reference TRBV30 and TRBJ2-7): SQTIHQWPATLVQPVGSPLSLECTVEGTSNPNLYWYRQAAGRGLQLLFYSVGIGQISSEVPQNLSASRPQDRQFILSSKKLLLSDSGFYLCAWSDFLHEQYFGPGTRLTVT.